The 25 T cell receptor beta chains in this list originate from one sample, sequenced in a study of identical twins. TCRdb ran MiXCR on the 5' RACE reads and lists one entry per CDR3 protein. This table holds some 500,000 distinct CDR3 sequences, roughly 13% found once. Another study also made use of these data, one on yellow fever vaccine responses in identical twins.

The sequenced sample was CD4+ T cells sorted from blood. Receptors originate from a young woman in good health.

The sample holds a few counts of this clonotype. This chain links TRBV14 with TRBJ2-3; D remains unclear. Trimming took 2 bases from V and 1 from J, leaving 13 bases between them. This CDR3 is built from 16 residues. Germline V CDR1 and CDR2: SGHDN, FVKESK. CDR3 in amino acids: CASSQTVPRGTDTQYF. CDR3 bases: TGTGCCAGCAGCCAAACAGTCCCCCGGGGCACAGATACGCAGTATTTT.

V gene TRBV7-2 combines with J gene TRBJ1-3, with D unresolved. Between the trimmed V and J ends, which lost 2 bases and 1 base, there was a span of 12 bases. The CDR3 sequence is 16 residues long. CDR1 is SGHTA and CDR2 is FQGNSA in the germline V gene. The CDR3: CASSLKVRGSGNTIYF. The CDR3 bases are TGTGCCAGCAGCTTAAAAGTCCGGGGTTCTGGAAACACCATATATTTT.

The genes are TRBV19 and TRBJ2-1, with D uncertain. This CDR3 is 10 amino acids long. With 10 bases removed from V and 8 bases from J, the gap between germline ends came to 9 bases. Germline lookup yields CDR1 LNHDA and CDR2 SQIVND (reference sequence). DNA for the CDR3: TGTGCCACCAGCGCATATGAGCAGTTCTTC. Amino acids: CATSAYEQFF.

The rearrangement links TRBV6-1 to TRBJ1-2, with D perhaps matching TRBD1 (6 bases). Trimming took off 6 bases at V and 1 base at J, with 18 bases between the two ends. The CDR3 consists of 16 residues. Germline assignment: CDR1 MNHNS and CDR2 SASEGT. The CDR3, as DNA: TGTGCCAGCAGGCAGAGCGGGACAACTATTAACTATGGCTACACCTTC. This codes for CASRQSGTTINYGYTF.

This clonotype was seen more than once but under ten times. The rearrangement uses TRBV28 and TRBJ1-2; D remains ambiguous. V lost 4 bases, J lost 8 bases, and 14 bases lay in between. The germline gives CDR1 MDHEN, CDR2 SYDVKM. The CDR3 spans 13 residues. CDR3 protein: CASSSGQNGGYTF. The CDR3 DNA reads TGTGCCAGCAGTTCCGGGCAAAACGGGGGCTACACCTTC.

The chain recombines TRBV23-1 with TRBJ2-3, with D possibly TRBD2 on 6 matching bases. TRBV23-1 is known as an ORF, though its function is uncertain. The V end was cut by 0 bases, the J end by 4 bases, with 17 bases between. This CDR3 spans 17 amino acids. This CDR3 is CASSQSPCSGASDTQYF. DNA of the CDR3: TGCGCCAGCAGTCAATCGCCGTGTAGCGGAGCCTCAGATACGCAGTATTTT.

A few counts support this clonotype. The chain is built from TRBV20-1 and TRBJ2-3, with TRBD2 matching 10 bases. Losses at the gene ends were 6 bases for V and 3 bases for J; bases not matched to a gene: 6. The CDR3 runs to 14 residues. Germline CDR1 is DFQATT and CDR2 is SNEGSKA (reference sequence). The CDR3 here is CSALGLAITDTQYF. The CDR3 DNA reads TGCAGTGCCCTGGGACTAGCGATAACAGATACGCAGTATTTT.

This clonotype was counted a few times. This rearrangement joins TRBV12-3 or TRBV12-4 to TRBJ2-4, with 9 bases matching TRBD2. This CDR3 region has 16 residues. J gave up 0 bases and V 1 base, and 1 base lay outside the gene matches. The CDR3 spells CASSLGGGEAKNIQYF. As DNA, the CDR3 is TGTGCCAGCAGTTTAGGCGGGGGGGAAGCCAAAAACATTCAGTACTTC.

The V call is TRBV4-1, the J call TRBJ1-2, with TRBD1 matching 7 bases. CDR3 length equals 15 residues. Losses at the gene ends were 4 bases for V and 3 bases for J; bases not matched to a gene: 8. Germline V lookup: CDR1 MGHRA, CDR2 YSYEKL. The CDR3, as DNA: TGCGCCAGCAGCCCTTCCGGTGGGACAGACTATGGCTACACCTTC. Its protein is CASSPSGGTDYGYTF.

The chain combines TRBV6-1 with TRBJ2-2, with a possible D match to TRBD2 (5 bases). Per the germline V gene, CDR1 is MNHNS and CDR2 is SASEGT. This CDR3 has 13 residues. The V end lost 8 bases, the J end lost 4 bases, and 11 bases lay between the germline ends. The CDR3 coding sequence is TGTGCCAGCCAAAACGGGGTCACCGGGGAGCTGTTTTTT. It is translated as CASQNGVTGELFF.

The chain joins TRBV6-1 to TRBJ1-1, with D perhaps matching TRBD1 (5 bases). Trimming took off 6 bases at V and 5 bases at J, with 13 bases between the two ends. Germline lookup yields CDR1 MNHNS and CDR2 SASEGT. There are 13 residues in the CDR3. CDR3 nucleotides: TGTGCCAGCAGAAGACGGGGGGGGACTGAAGCTTTCTTT. Translating gives CASRRRGGTEAFF.

This clonotype has a count of ten or more. The V and J genes are TRBV5-1 and TRBJ2-7; the D gene is possibly TRBD2 (6 bases). This CDR3 has 15 amino acids. Trimming pared 5 bases from V and 4 bases from J, leaving 19 bases between. From germline, CDR1 is SGHRS and CDR2 YFSETQ. CDR3 sequence: CASSPARGFAYEQYF. DNA for the CDR3: TGCGCCAGCAGTCCGGCGCGGGGTTTTGCGTACGAGCAGTACTTC.

DNA for the CDR3: TGCAGTGCTAATCGACTCGGTCTTGAGCAGTTCTTC. Protein product: CSANRLGLEQFF. This rearrangement joins TRBV20-1 to TRBJ2-1; D unresolved. Germline V gene sequence: CDR1 DFQATT, CDR2 SNEGSKA (reference sequence). The CDR3 sequence is 12 residues long. Trimming stripped 4 bases from V and 9 bases from J, with 13 bases between.

The CDR3 protein is CACFWGGQALLAGQTQYF. CDR3 in DNA: TGTGCCTGCTTTTGGGGGGGACAGGCACTACTAGCGGGTCAGACCCAGTACTTC. V gene TRBV30 combines with J gene TRBJ2-5; tentatively, D is TRBD2 (9 bases). The V and J ends lost 6 bases and 6 bases respectively, with 32 bases between them. The CDR3 runs to 18 residues. The V gene's germline CDR1 is GTSNPN and CDR2 SVGIG (reference sequence).

The chain links TRBV4-3 to TRBJ2-1; TRBD2 aligns across 10 bases. This CDR3 is 15 amino acids long. V lost 4 bases and J lost 7; bases outside the gene matches: 7. The germline V gene has CDR1 LGHNA and CDR2 YSLEER. CDR3 region: CASSPSLAGENEQFF. The CDR3 coding sequence is TGCGCCAGCAGCCCTAGTCTAGCGGGAGAAAATGAGCAGTTCTTC.

This clonotype was seen ten or more times. The chain employs TRBV20-1 and TRBJ2-3; D might be TRBD1 or TRBD2, each matching 5 bases. The CDR3 extends over 14 amino acids. CDR1 is DFQATT, CDR2 SNEGSKA, per germline (reference sequence). CDR3 sequence (DNA): TGCAGCGCCATCGGGACGGGTGGCACAGATACGCAGTATTTT. This sequence encodes CSAIGTGGTDTQYF.

V is TRBV20-1 and J is TRBJ1-1; a possible D gene is TRBD1 (6 bases). V was clipped by 3 bases and J by 6 bases, with 11 bases between them. The CDR3 has 12 residues. Germline V gene lookup returns CDR1 DFQATT and CDR2 SNEGSKA (reference sequence). The chain's CDR3 is CSASRGGPEAFF. The CDR3 region has the DNA TGCAGTGCTAGCCGAGGGGGTCCTGAAGCTTTCTTT.

The rearrangement joins TRBV7-2 to TRBJ2-3; D uncertain. Trimming removed 5 bases from V and 2 bases from J, with 14 bases in between. CDR1 is SGHTA, CDR2 FQGNSA, per germline. The CDR3 is made up of 15 amino acids. The CDR3 nucleotides read TGTGCCAGCAGCGCCCGCTCTAGAGCCACAGATACGCAGTATTTT. Translation gives CASSARSRATDTQYF.

V gene TRBV2 combines with J gene TRBJ2-7; 10 bases map to TRBD1. Trimming took 4 bases from V and 4 from J; bases not matched to a gene: 10. CDR1 SNHLY and CDR2 FYNNEI come from the germline V gene. CDR3 length: 16 residues. The CDR3 reads CASSGPSTGGLYEQYF. CDR3 DNA sequence: TGTGCCAGCAGTGGACCTTCGACAGGGGGCTTGTACGAGCAGTACTTC.

This clonotype was observed a handful of times. The CDR3, as DNA: TGCGCCAGCAGCTTGGCTCCCGGGACTTTAGAGACCCAGTACTTC. Translated, it gives CASSLAPGTLETQYF. The chain couples TRBV5-1 to TRBJ2-5; the D gene is possibly TRBD2 (6 bases). The CDR3 has 15 amino acids. Germline CDR1 reads SGHRS; CDR2 reads YFSETQ. Trimming took 0 bases from V and 4 from J, leaving 13 bases between them.

Of note for this clonotype: The junction and the germline gene differ at one end; a read error may be behind it. This chain joins TRBV3-1 and TRBJ2-1; 9 positions agree with TRBD2. The CDR3 loop spans 17 amino acids. CDR1 is LGHDT, CDR2 YNNKEL, per germline (reference sequence). For the CDR3, the DNA is TGTGCCAGCACCCAAGATAAGCTAGCGGGGAAACACAATGAGCAGTTCTTC. Translated: CASTQDKLAGKHNEQFF.

Many counts were recorded for this clonotype. V usage is TRBV5-1 and J usage is TRBJ2-2; D unclear. V lost 4 bases, J lost 4 bases, and 17 bases lay in between. The CDR3 loop spans 16 amino acids. Germline lookup yields CDR1 SGHRS and CDR2 YFSETQ. CDR3 loop: CASSQKNQELTGELFF. CDR3 in DNA: TGCGCCAGCAGCCAGAAAAACCAGGAGCTCACCGGGGAGCTGTTTTTT.

CDR3 DNA sequence: TGTGCCAGCTCACACAGGGGGCCCTCCTACGAGCAGTACTTC. Its protein product is CASSHRGPSYEQYF. The chain joins TRBV18 to TRBJ2-7; TRBD1 matches 9 bases. Germline assignment: CDR1 KGHSH and CDR2 LQKENI. V dropped 4 bases and J dropped 0; count of bases not matched to a gene: 1. The CDR3 runs 14 residues.

The DNA of the CDR3 is TGTGCCAGCAGCTTGATAGCAGATACGCAGTATTTT. Protein product: CASSLIADTQYF. V and J are TRBV5-6 and TRBJ2-3; no clear D. Germline V lookup: CDR1 SGHDT, CDR2 YYEEEE. This CDR3 has 12 amino acids. V was pared by 1 base and J by 4 bases, with 4 bases between.

J is TRBJ2-6 and V is TRBV7-9, with D possibly being TRBD1 (6 bases). Deletions cut 8 bases from V and 0 bases from J, with 17 bases between. The CDR3 is 17 residues long. Germline-derived CDR1 and CDR2 are SEHNR and FQNEAQ (reference sequence). CDR3 loop: CASGKKQGYSGANVLTF. Written as DNA, the CDR3 is TGTGCCAGCGGGAAAAAACAGGGTTACTCTGGGGCCAACGTCCTGACTTTC.